Below, 3 T cell receptor beta chains from the same sample are listed, as sequenced in a study of blood T cell repertoires in COVID-19. The assay was immunoSEQ multiplex PCR, and TCRdb's table has in-frame clones only and misses some. Of about 160,000 clones in the sample, roughly 86% were seen once. The sequencing sample was made of peripheral blood. The receptors were sampled from a woman aged 55-70 years who had recovered from COVID-19.

The chain uses TRBV28 and TRBJ1-3; D unresolved. This CDR3 contains 18 residues. The V gene lost 5 bases and the J gene lost 4 bases, with 24 bases spanning the gap. CDR1 MDHEN and CDR2 SYDVKM come from the germline V gene. The CDR3 bases are TGTGCCAGCAGTCTTCAAGCGGGCAGGCTCCTAGGGGGAAACACCATATATTTT. It translates to CASSLQAGRLLGGNTIYF.

This clone has a count of ten or more. The chain employs TRBV28 and TRBJ1-2; TRBD1 aligns across 9 bases. The trim removed 6 bases at V and 5 bases at J, leaving 7 bases unmatched. The CDR3 length is 14 residues. In germline, CDR1 is MDHEN, CDR2 SYDVKM. The CDR3 DNA sequence: TGTGCCAGCAGCTCTCGGGACAGGGAGTATGGCTACACCTTC. It is translated as CASSSRDREYGYTF.

This clone has just one count. The V gene is TRBV5-1, the J gene TRBJ2-1, with TRBD1 matching 8 bases. Germline V gene sequence: CDR1 SGHRS, CDR2 YFSETQ. J lost 5 bases, V lost 3 bases, and 4 bases had no gene match. This CDR3 is built from 14 residues. The CDR3 here is CASSWMTGDNEQFF. The CDR3 region has the DNA TGCGCCAGCAGCTGGATGACAGGGGACAATGAGCAGTTCTTC.